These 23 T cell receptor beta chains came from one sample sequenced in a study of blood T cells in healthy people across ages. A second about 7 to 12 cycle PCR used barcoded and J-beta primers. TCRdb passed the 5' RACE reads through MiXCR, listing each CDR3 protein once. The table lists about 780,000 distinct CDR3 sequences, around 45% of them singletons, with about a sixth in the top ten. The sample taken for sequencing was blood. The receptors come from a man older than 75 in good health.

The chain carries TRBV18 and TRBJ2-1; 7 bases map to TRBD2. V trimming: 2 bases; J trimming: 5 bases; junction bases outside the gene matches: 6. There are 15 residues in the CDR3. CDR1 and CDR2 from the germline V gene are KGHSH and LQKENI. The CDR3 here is CASSPRQRDDNEQFF. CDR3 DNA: TGTGCCAGCTCACCAAGGCAGCGGGACGACAATGAGCAGTTCTTC.

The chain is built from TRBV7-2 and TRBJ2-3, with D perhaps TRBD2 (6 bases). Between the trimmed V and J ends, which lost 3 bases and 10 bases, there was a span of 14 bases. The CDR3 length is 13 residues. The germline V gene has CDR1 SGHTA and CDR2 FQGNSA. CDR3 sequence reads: CASSFDGSGSQYF. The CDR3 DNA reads TGTGCCAGCAGCTTCGACGGGAGTGGGTCGCAGTATTTT.

CDR3 amino acids: CASSRTGTGSVDIQYF. In nucleotides, the CDR3 is TGCGCCAGCAGCCGCACCGGGACAGGGTCTGTGGACATTCAGTACTTC. The chain is built from TRBV4-3 and TRBJ2-4, with TRBD1 matching over 9 bases. The CDR3 covers 16 residues. The V gene end was trimmed by 4 bases and the J gene end by 8 bases; junction bases not matched to a gene: 12. Germline loops: CDR1 LGHNA, CDR2 YSLEER.

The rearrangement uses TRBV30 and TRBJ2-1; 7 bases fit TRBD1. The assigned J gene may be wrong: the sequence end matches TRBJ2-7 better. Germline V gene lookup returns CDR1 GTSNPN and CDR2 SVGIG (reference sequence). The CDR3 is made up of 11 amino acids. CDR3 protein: CAWSVQGEQYF. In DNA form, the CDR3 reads TGTGCCTGGAGTGTACAGGGGGAGCAGTACTTC.

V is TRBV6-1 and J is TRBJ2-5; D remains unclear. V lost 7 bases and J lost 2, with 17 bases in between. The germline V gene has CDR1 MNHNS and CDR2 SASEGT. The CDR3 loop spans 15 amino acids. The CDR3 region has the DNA TGTGCCAGCAAATTCGGTGAGGCGTCGCAAGAGACCCAGTACTTC. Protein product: CASKFGEASQETQYF.

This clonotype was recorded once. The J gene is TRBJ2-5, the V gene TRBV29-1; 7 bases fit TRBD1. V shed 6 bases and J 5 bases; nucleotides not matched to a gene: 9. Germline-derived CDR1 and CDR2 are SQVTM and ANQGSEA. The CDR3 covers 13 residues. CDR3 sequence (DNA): TGCAGCGTATCACAGGGGTGGATCGAGACCCAGTACTTC. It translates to CSVSQGWIETQYF. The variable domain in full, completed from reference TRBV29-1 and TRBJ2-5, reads SAVISQKPSRDICQRGTSLTIQCQVDSQVTMMFWYRQQPGQSLTLIATANQGSEATYESGFVIDKFPISRPNLTFSTLTVSNMSPEDSSIYLCSVSQGWIETQYFGPGTRLLVL.

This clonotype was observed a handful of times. The CDR3 nucleotides read TGCGCCAGCAGCGCGACAAGTAGCTCTGGGGCCAACGTCCTGACTTTC. Residues: CASSATSSSGANVLTF. The rearrangement uses TRBV5-1 and TRBJ2-6; D ambiguous. V lost 4 bases and J 0 bases, leaving 11 bases between the germline ends. The CDR3 is 16 amino acids. Germline CDR1 and CDR2: SGHRS and YFSETQ.

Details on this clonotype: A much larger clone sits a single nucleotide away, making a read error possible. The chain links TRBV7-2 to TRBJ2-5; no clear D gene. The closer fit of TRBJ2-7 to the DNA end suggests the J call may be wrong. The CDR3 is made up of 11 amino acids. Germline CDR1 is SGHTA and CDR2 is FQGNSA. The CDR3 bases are TGTGCCAGCAGCTTAATCCACGAGCAGTACTTC. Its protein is CASSLIHEQYF.

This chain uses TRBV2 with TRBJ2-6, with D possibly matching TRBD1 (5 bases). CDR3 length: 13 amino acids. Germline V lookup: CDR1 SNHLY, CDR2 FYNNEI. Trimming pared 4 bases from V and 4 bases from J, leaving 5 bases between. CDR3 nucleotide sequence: TGTGCCAGCAGTGGACAGGGGGCCAACGTCCTGACTTTC. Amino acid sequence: CASSGQGANVLTF.

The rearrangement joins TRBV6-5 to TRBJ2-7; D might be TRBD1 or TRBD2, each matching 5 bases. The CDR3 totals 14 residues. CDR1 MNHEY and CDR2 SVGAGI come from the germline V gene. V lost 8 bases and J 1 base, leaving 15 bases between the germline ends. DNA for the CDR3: TGTGCCAGCGGGACCAGGTTTCCTTCCTACGAGCAGTACTTC. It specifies CASGTRFPSYEQYF.

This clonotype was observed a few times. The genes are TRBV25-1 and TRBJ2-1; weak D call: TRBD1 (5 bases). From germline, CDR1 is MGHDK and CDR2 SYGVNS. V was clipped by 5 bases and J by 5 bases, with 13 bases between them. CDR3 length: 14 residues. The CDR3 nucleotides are TGTGCCAGCAGTCCCGGAAGGGGCAACAATGAGCAGTTCTTC. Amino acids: CASSPGRGNNEQFF.

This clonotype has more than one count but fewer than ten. In nucleotides, the CDR3 is TGCGCCAGCAGCTTGGAGAGCCTGGTGGGAGAGACCCAGTACTTC. This codes for CASSLESLVGETQYF. The chain couples TRBV5-1 to TRBJ2-4; no clear D gene. The DNA matches TRBJ2-5 better at its end, which makes the J call doubtful. The CDR3 extends over 15 amino acids. Germline V gene sequence: CDR1 SGHRS, CDR2 YFSETQ.

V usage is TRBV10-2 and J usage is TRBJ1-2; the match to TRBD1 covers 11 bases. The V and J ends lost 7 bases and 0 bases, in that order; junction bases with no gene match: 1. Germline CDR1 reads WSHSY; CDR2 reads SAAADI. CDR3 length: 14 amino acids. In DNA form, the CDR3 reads TGCGCCAGCAAGGACAGGGGGCCTAACTATGGCTACACCTTC. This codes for CASKDRGPNYGYTF.

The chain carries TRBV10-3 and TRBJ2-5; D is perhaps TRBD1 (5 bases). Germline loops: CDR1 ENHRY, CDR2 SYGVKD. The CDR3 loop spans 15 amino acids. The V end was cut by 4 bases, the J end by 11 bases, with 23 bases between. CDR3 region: CAISGGTAAYNEQYF. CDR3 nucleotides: TGTGCCATCAGTGGGGGCACGGCAGCTTACAATGAGCAGTACTTC.

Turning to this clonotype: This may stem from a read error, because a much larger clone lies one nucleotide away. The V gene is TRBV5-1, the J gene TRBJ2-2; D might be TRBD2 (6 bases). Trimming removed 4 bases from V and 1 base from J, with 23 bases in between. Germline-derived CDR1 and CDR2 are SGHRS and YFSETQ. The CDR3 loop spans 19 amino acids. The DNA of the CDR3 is TGCGCCAGCAGCCCCCATAACATAGGAGGGGCGGGGAACACCGGGGAGCTGTTTTTT. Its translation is CASSPHNIGGAGNTGELFF. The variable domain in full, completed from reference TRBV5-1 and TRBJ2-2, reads KAGVTQTPRYLIKTRGQQVTLSCSPISGHRSVSWYQQTPGQGLQFLFEYFSETQRNKGNFPGRFSGRQFSNSRSEMNVSTLELGDSALYLCASSPHNIGGAGNTGELFFGEGSRLTVL.

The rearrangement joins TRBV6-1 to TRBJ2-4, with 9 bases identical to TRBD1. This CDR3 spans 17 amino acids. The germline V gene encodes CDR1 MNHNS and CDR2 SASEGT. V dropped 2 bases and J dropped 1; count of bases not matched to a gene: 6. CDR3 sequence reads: CASSEWTGEVAKNIQYF. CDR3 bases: TGTGCCAGCAGTGAATGGACAGGGGAGGTGGCCAAAAACATTCAGTACTTC.

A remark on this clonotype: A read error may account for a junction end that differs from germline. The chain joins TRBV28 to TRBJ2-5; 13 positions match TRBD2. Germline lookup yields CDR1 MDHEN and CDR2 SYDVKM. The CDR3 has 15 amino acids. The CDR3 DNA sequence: TGTGCCAGCAGTTTAACTAGCGGGAGGGGAGAGACCCACTACTTC. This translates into CASSLTSGRGETHYF.

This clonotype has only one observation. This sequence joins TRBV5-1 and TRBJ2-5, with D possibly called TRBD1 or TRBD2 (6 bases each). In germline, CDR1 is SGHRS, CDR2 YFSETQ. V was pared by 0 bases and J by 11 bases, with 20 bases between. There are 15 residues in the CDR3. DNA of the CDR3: TGCGCCAGCAGCTTGGATGGGGGCCTAGCGAGTGAGCAGTACTTC. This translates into CASSLDGGLASEQYF.

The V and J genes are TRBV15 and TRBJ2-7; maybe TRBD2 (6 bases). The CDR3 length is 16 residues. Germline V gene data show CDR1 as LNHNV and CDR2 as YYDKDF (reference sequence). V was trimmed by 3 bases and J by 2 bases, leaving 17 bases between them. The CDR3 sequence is CATSRPDREPPYEQYF. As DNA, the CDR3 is TGTGCCACCAGCAGGCCAGACCGGGAGCCCCCCTACGAGCAGTACTTC.

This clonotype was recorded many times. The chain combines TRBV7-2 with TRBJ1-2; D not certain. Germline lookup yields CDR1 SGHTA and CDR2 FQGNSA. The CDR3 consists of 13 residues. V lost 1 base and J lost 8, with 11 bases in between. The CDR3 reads CASSLGSYRGYTF. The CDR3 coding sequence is TGTGCCAGCAGCTTAGGATCGTACCGGGGCTACACCTTC.

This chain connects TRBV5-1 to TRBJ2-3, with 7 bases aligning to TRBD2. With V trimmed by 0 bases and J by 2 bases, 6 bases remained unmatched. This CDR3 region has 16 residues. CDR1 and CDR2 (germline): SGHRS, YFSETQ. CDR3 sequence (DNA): TGCGCCAGCAGCTTGGGACTAGCCCAGTCCACAGATACGCAGTATTTT. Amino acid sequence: CASSLGLAQSTDTQYF.

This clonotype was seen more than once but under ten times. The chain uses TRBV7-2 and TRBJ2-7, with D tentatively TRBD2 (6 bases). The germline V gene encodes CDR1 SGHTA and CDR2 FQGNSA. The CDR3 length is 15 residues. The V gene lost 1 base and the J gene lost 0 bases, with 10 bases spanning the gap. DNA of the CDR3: TGTGCCAGCAGCTTAGGGGTGGGGGGCTCCTACGAGCAGTACTTC. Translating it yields CASSLGVGGSYEQYF. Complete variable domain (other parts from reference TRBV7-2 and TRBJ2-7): GAGVSQSPSNKVTEKGKDVELRCDPISGHTALYWYRQSLGQGLEFLIYFQGNSAPDKSGLPSDRFSAERTGGSVSTLTIQRTQQEDSAVYLCASSLGVGGSYEQYFGPGTRLTVT.

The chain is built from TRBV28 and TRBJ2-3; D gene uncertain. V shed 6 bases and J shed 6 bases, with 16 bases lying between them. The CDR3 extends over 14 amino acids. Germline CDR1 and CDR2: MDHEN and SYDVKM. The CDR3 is CASSRGHLGDTQYF. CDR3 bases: TGTGCCAGCAGCCGAGGCCACCTGGGCGATACGCAGTATTTT.